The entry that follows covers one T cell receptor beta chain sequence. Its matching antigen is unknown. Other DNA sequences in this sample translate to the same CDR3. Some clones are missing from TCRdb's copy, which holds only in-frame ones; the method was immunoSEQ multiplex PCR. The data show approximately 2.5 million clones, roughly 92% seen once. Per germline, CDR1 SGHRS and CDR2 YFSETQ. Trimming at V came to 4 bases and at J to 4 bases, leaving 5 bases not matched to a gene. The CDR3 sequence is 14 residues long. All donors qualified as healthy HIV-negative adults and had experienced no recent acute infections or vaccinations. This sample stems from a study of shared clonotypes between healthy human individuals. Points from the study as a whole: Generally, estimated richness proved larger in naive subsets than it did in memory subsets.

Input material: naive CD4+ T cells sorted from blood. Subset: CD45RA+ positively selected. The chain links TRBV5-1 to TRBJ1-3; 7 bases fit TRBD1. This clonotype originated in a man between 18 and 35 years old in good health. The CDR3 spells CASSQTGSGNTIYF. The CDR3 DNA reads TGCGCCAGCAGCCAGACAGGGTCGGGAAACACCATATATTTT.